These T cell receptor beta chains were read from a single sample in a study of blood T cell repertoires in COVID-19. Generated by immunoSEQ multiplex PCR, the TCRdb table keeps only in-frame clones and is missing some. The sample records approximately 85,000 clones, 85% being singletons. Sequenced sample: peripheral blood. The receptors originated from a woman in her 70s with active or convalescent COVID-19. Each CDR3 is given with its conserved first and last residue. D genes are given only for firm matches. Size is omitted from some rows. Given values are once, few, many or a class for expanded clones.

15	TRBV2	once	TRBJ2-2	NA	TGTGCCAGCAAGTCGCGGACACCGAACACCGGGGAGCTGTTTTTT	CASKSRTPNTGELFF
17	TRBV4-2	NA	TRBJ2-1	TRBD2	TGTGCCAGCAGCCAAGATGGGAGCGGGGGCTCCTACAATGAGCAGTTCTTC	CASSQDGSGGSYNEQFF
16	TRBV5-1	NA	TRBJ2-3	TRBD1	TGCGCCAGCAGCTTGGCTGGACAGGGGGCCACAGATACGCAGTATTTT	CASSLAGQGATDTQYF
14	TRBV2	NA	TRBJ2-3	TRBD2	TGTGCCAGCATCAGCCTAGCGGGCACAGATACGCAGTATTTT	CASISLAGTDTQYF
14	TRBV7-9	NA	TRBJ1-1	TRBD1	TGTGCCAGCAGCTGGGGACAGGGGGACACTGAAGCTTTCTTT	CASSWGQGDTEAFF
13	TRBV19	NA	TRBJ1-5	NA	TGTGCCACTATGCATGGGGGCGGGCAGCCCCAGCATTTT	CATMHGGGQPQHF
13	TRBV2	once	TRBJ1-1	NA	TGTGCCAGCAGTGGGGGCCGGAACACTGAAGCTTTCTTT	CASSGGRNTEAFF
17	TRBV5-1	NA	TRBJ2-3	NA	TGCGCCAGCAGCTTGACGACTAGTCCGGCTAGCACAGATACGCAGTATTTT	CASSLTTSPASTDTQYF
17	TRBV11-2	NA	TRBJ2-3	TRBD2	TGTGCCAGCAGCTCGCTGGCTAGCGGGGGGAACCGAAATACGCAGTATTTT	CASSSLASGGNRNTQYF
17	TRBV5-4	NA	TRBJ2-3	TRBD2	TGTGCCAGCAGCGGGCTAGCGGGGGGGCCCGGCACAGATACGCAGTATTTT	CASSGLAGGPGTDTQYF
16	TRBV28	few	TRBJ2-1	TRBD2	TGTGCCAGCAGGACGAGCGGGGGGGCTCTTAGTGATGAGCAGTTCTTC	CASRTSGGALSDEQFF
14	TRBV5-5	few	TRBJ2-7	TRBD1	TGTGCCAGCAGGCAAAGACAGGGCTTCTACGAGCAGTACTTC	CASRQRQGFYEQYF
15	TRBV5-5	NA	TRBJ1-3	NA	TGTGCCAGCAGCTTGCTGGGCCTATCTGGAAACACCATATATTTT	CASSLLGLSGNTIYF
17	TRBV2	few	TRBJ2-3	TRBD2	TGTGCCAGCTGGACGCTGGGGCTAGCGGGGAAGACAGATACGCAGTATTTT	CASWTLGLAGKTDTQYF
13	TRBV5-4	NA	TRBJ1-2	NA	TGTGCCAGCAGCTTGGGGCGGGACTATGGCTACACCTTC	CASSLGRDYGYTF
14	TRBV9	NA	TRBJ2-7	NA	TGTGCCAGCAGCCCCCTAGGACTCTCCTACGAGCAGTACTTC	CASSPLGLSYEQYF